This T cell receptor beta chain was sequenced during a study of T cells after yellow fever vaccination. Whole-study context: The SMART-Seq v4 Ultra Low Input method served to prepare the low-cell-number fractions.

TCRdb recomputed calls from the 5' RACE reads with MiXCR, one row per CDR3 protein. The sample contains a few hundred thousand distinct CDR3 sequences, 6% to 7.5% of which appear only once. The study's findings and limits: The study found a weaker secondary response that peaked faster, day 5 versus 15. The study noted that FACS-sorted repertoires could contain abundant clonotypes contaminating from the bulk population. A minor fraction of clonotypes spanned both CD4 and CD8 compartments.

Comments on this clonotype: Its specificity is not known.

The sequenced sample was CD4+ T cells sorted from PBMCs, obtained 15 days after the yellow fever booster vaccination. This receptor was identified in a man aged 30 to 39 who received the YFV17D yellow fever vaccine.

The CDR3 coding sequence is TGTGCCAGCAGCTCACAACATCGGACTATAGGGCAAGGGCAGTACTTC. This sequence encodes CASSSQHRTIGQGQYF. The chain is built from TRBV7-2 and TRBJ2-7; possibly TRBD2 for D (6 bases). The germline CDR1 and CDR2 sequences are SGHTA and FQGNSA. V gave up 4 bases and J gave up 9 bases, with 25 bases separating them. This CDR3 region has 16 residues.